The following is a TCR beta chain sequence with its context. Its target is not known. This specimen comes from a study of T cells in Graves' hyperthyroidism and ophthalmopathy. TCR beta CDR3 regions were amplified from RNA. The HTBI primer set served for first-round RT-PCR of the TCR CDR3. TCRdb re-called the multiplex PCR reads with MiXCR, one entry per CDR3 protein. The sample contains around 600,000 distinct CDR3 sequences, just under 45% of which appear only once. Germline loops: CDR1 SNHLY, CDR2 FYNNEI. The CDR3 runs 14 residues. V shed 6 bases, J shed 6 bases, and the junction held 5 bases outside the gene matches. Whole-study results and caveats: Prediction of ophthalmopathy progression came a median roughly 6.7 months pre-onset. Stable hyperthyroidism was told apart from ophthalmopathy by a model built on 13 V-J features.

The source material was peripheral blood or thyroid tissue (not recorded which). The chain is built from TRBV2 and TRBJ2-2, with 9 positions matching TRBD1. The receptor comes from an adult man with Graves' disease, either hyperthyroidism or ophthalmopathy (not recorded which). This CDR3 is CASRAGTGPGELFF. DNA for the CDR3: TGTGCCAGCAGGGCCGGGACAGGGCCCGGGGAGCTGTTTTTT.